Given below is one T cell receptor (beta chain) in context. Which antigen it targets is not known. Base qualities are not provided; no much larger clone lies one nucleotide away. The twin pairs came from the European Cystic Fibrosis Twin and Sibling Study Cohort, a cohort that recruited patients from 150 to 200 CF clinics across 14 European countries. Zygosity and CFTR genotype were verified in-house, and zygosity was tested by multiplex PCR of nine short tandem repeat loci. Each twin gave a peripheral blood sample, and clinical parameters were documented on that same day of blood sampling. Phenol/chloroform extraction was used to isolate genomic DNA from peripheral blood cells, and the DNA was then kept in TE buffer at 4 degrees C. This record belongs to a study of monozygotic twins with cystic fibrosis (dated by TCRdb to the early 2020s). Study-wide context: Barcoded libraries were prepared from around 3.2 micrograms of fragmented DNA with approximately 15 PCR cycles. To gauge how much genetics shapes V and J gene usage, the researchers compared TCR beta repertoires both within and across 16 monozygotic twin pairs who have cystic fibrosis. Made up mostly of children and adolescents, the cohort included ten female and six male twin pairs ranging in age from 2.0 to 36.4 years, with a median of about 10 years. Twins were ranked among some 1,100 cohort participants for weight-for-height and FEVPerc (FEV1 disease centile) at the day of blood sampling. Data for three of the twin pairs had been reported earlier in a different context.

Following the manufacturer's instructions, TCR beta CDR3 regions were amplified by multiplex PCR with the immunoSEQ immune profiling system. An Illumina NextSeq system was used to carry out the sequencing. The paper's data handling went like this. Sequence data were processed on the immunoSEQ Analyzer platform, and clonality was computed as the square root of Simpson's index of productive rearrangements. Jensen-Shannon distance served as the measure of similarity in V and J usage, while OLGA was used to compute CDR3 generation probabilities. The researchers looked up shared CDR3 sequences in the immuneACCESS database (August 2020) and in VDJdb (December 2020). Drawn from immuneACCESS, this table holds only the in-frame rearrangements with V and J called that TCRdb kept. Clones are partly lost; checked studies trace under half to an unresolved V gene and leave the rest unexplained. Clone size and V and J calls were adopted from that table, with D and trimming inferred from the DNA. The sample table holds fewer than 20,000 clones, of which 91% were seen once. 1.6% of the sample is in the top ten clones.

Study-wide findings and limitations: The greatest similarity to the co-twin was observed for V gene usage in 13 of 16 pairs and for J usage in 8 of 16 pairs, which suggested genetic constraints. Only a small cohort was studied, and no association of shared CDR3 numbers with age, concordance or disease severity was found. Simpson clonality tended to be low (median around 0.0094), which suggests a naive-dominated repertoire, although clonality was higher in the most severely affected patients. Monozygotic CF twin pairs shared significantly more nucleotide-identical clonotypes within each pair than unrelated CF individuals shared with one another (P = 0.000026, Mann-Whitney).

CDR1 MDHEN and CDR2 SYDVKM were looked up in the germline V gene. The V and J ends are trimmed by 3 bases and 6 bases, leaving 12 bases between them. From the cysteine through the phenylalanine, the CDR3 covers 13 amino acids. The CDR3 DNA has 39 bases and is translated from base 1. This TCR derives from a girl aged 2 to 10 with cystic fibrosis. The chain uses TRBV28 and TRBJ2-7; 5 matching bases give a weak D call of TRBD2. Sequencing was carried out using blood. This receptor carries the CDR3 CASSFTVGSEQYF. The nucleotides read TGTGCCAGCAGTTTTACAGTAGGGAGCGAGCAGTACTTC.